These 8 T cell receptor beta chains originate from one sample sequenced in a study of monozygotic twins with cystic fibrosis. TCRdb's table, derived via immunoSEQ multiplex PCR, lists solely in-frame clones and lacks some. This sample has fewer than 20,000 clones, with around 96% found just once. The sample taken for sequencing was blood. Every receptor here comes from a girl aged 2 to 10 with cystic fibrosis.

V usage is TRBV4-1 and J usage is TRBJ2-1, with 11 positions matching TRBD2. Germline V CDR1 and CDR2: MGHRA, YSYEKL. The CDR3 is 16 residues long. Trimming at V came to 3 bases and at J to 2 bases, leaving 3 bases not matched to a gene. The DNA of the CDR3 is TGCGCCAGCAGCCACGGACTAGCGGGCACCTACAATGAGCAGTTCTTC. This gives the protein CASSHGLAGTYNEQFF.

The rearrangement links TRBV7-9 to TRBJ1-1; 10 bases are a match to TRBD1. J gave up 0 bases and V 5 bases, and 6 bases lay outside the gene matches. Germline CDR1 and CDR2: SEHNR and FQNEAQ (reference sequence). This CDR3 has 16 amino acids. CDR3 amino acids: CASSDTGQGMNTEAFF. For the CDR3, the DNA is TGTGCCAGCAGCGATACGGGACAGGGGATGAACACTGAAGCTTTCTTT.

This chain connects TRBV5-4 to TRBJ1-5; 10 bases are shared with TRBD1. The germline V gene encodes CDR1 SGHNT and CDR2 YYREEE (reference sequence). The CDR3 sequence is 15 residues long. The V gene end was trimmed by 4 bases and the J gene end by 5 bases; junction bases not matched to a gene: 6. The CDR3 loop reads CASSIAGTGDQPQHF. CDR3 DNA: TGTGCCAGCAGCATAGCCGGGACAGGGGATCAGCCCCAGCATTTT.

The rearrangement links TRBV5-1 to TRBJ1-3, with 8 bases that match TRBD1. The CDR3 has 15 residues. Germline CDR1 reads SGHRS; CDR2 reads YFSETQ. Trimming took 4 bases from V and 1 from J; bases not matched to a gene: 4. The CDR3: CASSRTGTSGNTIYF. The CDR3 DNA is TGCGCCAGCAGCCGGACAGGGACGTCTGGAAACACCATATATTTT.

The chain has TRBV10-2 and TRBJ1-1; D may be TRBD1 (6 bases). The germline gives CDR1 WSHSY, CDR2 SAAADI. CDR3 size: 13 residues. The ends were cut back, 3 bases at V and 2 bases at J, with 7 bases in the middle. CDR3 coding DNA: TGCGCCAGCAGTGACAGGGGAAACACTGAAGCTTTCTTT. Its translation: CASSDRGNTEAFF.

The V call is TRBV15, the J call TRBJ1-4; D remains unclear. Germline lookup yields CDR1 LNHNV and CDR2 YYDKDF (reference sequence). The V and J ends lost 5 bases and 0 bases respectively, with 7 bases between them. The CDR3 covers 14 residues. DNA for the CDR3: TGTGCCACCAGCTTACGAGCAACTAATGAAAAACTGTTTTTT. Its translation is CATSLRATNEKLFF.

The chain links TRBV9 to TRBJ2-1, with D hard to call. The CDR3 runs to 16 residues. Germline V CDR1 and CDR2: SGDLS, YYNGEE. Trimming removed 3 bases at V and 1 base at J, with 14 bases between. CDR3 protein: CASSGFNGDSYNEQFF. CDR3 nucleotide sequence: TGTGCCAGCAGCGGCTTCAACGGAGATTCCTACAATGAGCAGTTCTTC.

The V gene is TRBV4-3, the J gene TRBJ1-4; D is unclear. V lost 0 bases to trimming and J lost 8 bases, with 13 bases between them. The CDR3 runs 15 residues. Germline V CDR1 and CDR2: LGHNA, YSLEER. This chain's CDR3 is CASSQEWPRREKLFF. The CDR3 bases are TGCGCCAGCAGCCAAGAGTGGCCGAGGAGGGAAAAACTGTTTTTT.